Shown below are 22 T cell receptor beta chains from a single sample sequenced in a study of shared clonotypes between healthy human individuals. Sequencing was performed with immunoSEQ multiplex PCR; in TCRdb, only in-frame clones are kept and a portion is missing. The sample comprises 600,000 to 750,000 clones, 60% to 80% of which are singletons, and roughly 1.8% rests with the top ten. Sequencing was performed on memory CD4+ T cells sorted from blood. Subset defined: CD45RA-negative fraction. These TCRs come from a woman between 25 and 40 years old in good health.

Only one count was recorded for this clone. The chain employs TRBV10-1 and TRBJ2-2, with 9 positions matching TRBD2. V dropped 8 bases and J dropped 7; count of bases not matched to a gene: 8. CDR1 is WNHNN, CDR2 SYGVQD, per germline (reference sequence). The CDR3 sequence is 14 residues long. The DNA of the CDR3 is TGCGCCAGCTCGCCGGGACTAGCCGTCGGGGAGCTGTTTTTT. Protein product: CASSPGLAVGELFF.

The chain employs TRBV28 and TRBJ2-1, with D uncertain. Germline V lookup: CDR1 MDHEN, CDR2 SYDVKM. V dropped 6 bases and J dropped 6 bases, with 24 bases sitting between them. The CDR3 is made up of 17 amino acids. The CDR3 DNA follows: TGTGCCAGCAGGGTCCCCAACCGGGCCGAGATCGGCAATGAGCAGTTCTTC. Translating gives CASRVPNRAEIGNEQFF.

This clone came up a few times. The chain combines TRBV10-3 with TRBJ2-2; 10 nucleotides match TRBD2. The CDR3 is 17 residues long. Germline V gene lookup returns CDR1 ENHRY and CDR2 SYGVKD. The V gene end was trimmed by 6 bases and the J gene end by 7 bases; junction bases not matched to a gene: 14. CDR3 residues: CAISGGSLAGAVGELFF. The CDR3 DNA sequence: TGTGCCATCAGCGGGGGGAGCCTAGCGGGAGCGGTCGGGGAGCTGTTTTTT.

The chain couples TRBV5-5 to TRBJ1-5; TRBD1 agrees at 10 bases. Germline CDR1 and CDR2: SGHKS and YYEKEE (reference sequence). The CDR3 loop spans 14 amino acids. The J segment lost 7 bases and the V segment lost 3 bases, leaving 4 bases of the junction unmatched. Here the CDR3 DNA reads TGTGCCAGCAGCTCCGAGACAGGGGGCCAGCCCCAGCATTTT. It yields the protein CASSSETGGQPQHF.

CDR3 sequence: CASSLRLTLNEQYF. DNA of the CDR3: TGTGCCAGCAGCTTGCGGCTAACGTTGAACGAGCAGTACTTC. This sequence joins TRBV5-8 and TRBJ2-7; D remains unclear. The CDR3 covers 14 residues. V lost 1 base, J lost 5 bases, and 13 bases lay in between. CDR1 is SGHTS, CDR2 YDEGEE, per germline. Full variable domain (remainder filled in from reference TRBV5-8 and TRBJ2-7): EAGVTQSPTHLIKTRGQQATLRCSPISGHTSVYWYQQALGLGLQFLLWYDEGEERNRGNFPPRFSGRQFPNYSSELNVNALELEDSALYLCASSLRLTLNEQYFGPGTRLTVT.

J is TRBJ2-5 and V is TRBV23-1; D possibly corresponds to TRBD2 (7 bases). TRBV23-1 is designated an ORF whose function remains uncertain. V lost 3 bases to trimming and J lost 3 bases, with 20 bases between them. This CDR3 has 17 residues. The CDR3 spells CASSQRESAGEKETQYF. Written as DNA, the CDR3 is TGCGCCAGCAGTCAGCGGGAGTCGGCAGGGGAGAAAGAGACCCAGTACTTC.

J is TRBJ2-5 and V is TRBV2; either TRBD1 or TRBD2 may fit D (5 bases each). CDR1 SNHLY and CDR2 FYNNEI come from the germline V gene. This CDR3 is built from 15 residues. V shed 8 bases and J shed 4 bases, with 20 bases lying between them. The CDR3 is CASGSYGAAGETQYF. The CDR3 DNA sequence: TGTGCCAGCGGATCCTACGGGGCGGCGGGAGAGACCCAGTACTTC.

The CDR3 DNA reads as TGTGCCAGCAGCCTGACTAGCGGGAGTTTTAATGAGCAGTTCTTC. Protein product: CASSLTSGSFNEQFF. J is TRBJ2-1 and V is TRBV14; 12 positions match TRBD2. The CDR3 is 15 residues long. V dropped 4 bases and J dropped 7; count of bases not matched to a gene: 5. Germline lookup yields CDR1 SGHDN and CDR2 FVKESK. Complete variable domain (other parts from reference TRBV14 and TRBJ2-1): EAGVTQFPSHSVIEKGQTVTLRCDPISGHDNLYWYRRVMGKEIKFLLHFVKESKQDESGMPNNRFLAERTGGTYSTLKVQPAELEDSGVYFCASSLTSGSFNEQFFGPGTRLTVL.

The chain is built from TRBV11-2 and TRBJ1-5, with 9 bases aligning to TRBD1. The CDR3 totals 15 residues. Germline CDR1 is SGHAT and CDR2 is FQNNGV. V trimming: 5 bases; J trimming: 3 bases; junction bases outside the gene matches: 5. For the CDR3, the DNA is TGTGCCAGCAGCCTCACAGGGGGCAACAATCAGCCCCAGCATTTT. This codes for CASSLTGGNNQPQHF.

The V and J genes are TRBV6-1 and TRBJ1-5; no clear D. Trimming left V 6 bases short and J 3 bases short, with 15 bases between. Per the germline V gene, CDR1 is MNHNS and CDR2 is SASEGT. The CDR3 has 15 amino acids. The CDR3 DNA follows: TGTGCCAGCAGCCTAGTCGTCGGAGACAATCAGCCCCAGCATTTT. Amino acids: CASSLVVGDNQPQHF.

The chain has TRBV16 and TRBJ1-4; D perhaps matches TRBD1 (5 bases). CDR3 length: 15 residues. The germline V and J ends were trimmed by 0 bases and 1 base, with 6 bases remaining between them. The germline V gene has CDR1 KGHSY and CDR2 FQNENV. The CDR3 DNA reads as TGTGCCAGCAGCCAATCCAGGGTAACTAATGAAAAACTGTTTTTT. Translating it yields CASSQSRVTNEKLFF.

This chain's CDR3 is CASSDRTRGGGTEAFF. The CDR3 DNA sequence: TGTGCCAGCAGTGACAGAACCAGGGGTGGGGGCACTGAAGCTTTCTTT. V gene TRBV6-4 combines with J gene TRBJ1-1, with TRBD1 as a possible D gene (6 bases). V was pared by 2 bases and J by 4 bases, with 17 bases between. The CDR3 loop spans 16 amino acids. The germline V gene has CDR1 MRHNA and CDR2 SNTAGT.

The V call is TRBV7-9, the J call TRBJ2-2; a possible D gene is TRBD1 (6 bases). Germline CDR1 SEHNR, CDR2 FQNEAQ (reference sequence). The V and J ends lost 5 bases and 3 bases respectively, with 13 bases between them. The CDR3 loop spans 15 amino acids. The DNA for the CDR3 is TGTGCCAGCAGCGAAAGTTGGACAGACACCGGGGAGCTGTTTTTT. Encoded protein: CASSESWTDTGELFF.

This clone occurred many times. This sequence joins TRBV6-1 and TRBJ1-2, with TRBD1 as a possible D gene (6 bases). V lost 7 bases to trimming and J lost 7 bases, with 19 bases between them. The CDR3 covers 14 residues. Germline V lookup: CDR1 MNHNS, CDR2 SASEGT. For the CDR3, the DNA is TGTGCCAGCAACACAGGGAAGGAGGTTTCTGGCTACACCTTC. Amino acid sequence: CASNTGKEVSGYTF.

This clone has only a few counts. The chain recombines TRBV11-2 with TRBJ2-4, with TRBD2 matching over 8 bases. J was trimmed by 7 bases and V by 1 base; bases with no gene match: 3. This CDR3 comprises 14 residues. Per germline, CDR1 SGHAT and CDR2 FQNNGV. CDR3 nucleotide sequence: TGTGCCAGCAGCTTAGCGGGAGGGCCCAACATTCAGTACTTC. Translating gives CASSLAGGPNIQYF. The full variable domain, in which reference TRBV11-2 and TRBJ2-4 provide the parts outside the CDR3, is EAGVAQSPRYKIIEKRQSVAFWCNPISGHATLYWYQQILGQGPKLLIQFQNNGVVDDSQLPKDRFSAERLKGVDSTLKIQPAKLEDSAVYLCASSLAGGPNIQYFGAGTRLSVL.

V usage is TRBV10-1 and J usage is TRBJ2-1, with D perhaps TRBD2 (6 bases). Looked up from germline, CDR1 is WNHNN and CDR2 is SYGVQD (reference sequence). This CDR3 is built from 15 residues. The V gene lost 6 bases and the J gene lost 1 base, with 13 bases spanning the gap. CDR3 bases: TGCGCCAGCAGCGGGGGATACCAGTCCTACAATGAGCAGTTCTTC. Its translation is CASSGGYQSYNEQFF.

The chain uses TRBV28 and TRBJ1-1; D is unresolved. CDR1 and CDR2 from the germline V gene are MDHEN and SYDVKM. The CDR3 length is 11 residues. V lost 5 bases to trimming and J lost 8 bases, with 9 bases between them. The CDR3, as DNA: TGTGCCAGCAGTCATTTATCGGAAGCTTTCTTT. It yields the protein CASSHLSEAFF.

Only one count was recorded for this clone. The chain uses TRBV11-3 and TRBJ2-5, with D possibly called TRBD1 or TRBD2 (5 bases each). Germline values: CDR1 SGHNT, CDR2 YENEEA. The CDR3 loop spans 13 amino acids. V was pared by 4 bases and J by 3 bases, with 9 bases between. The CDR3 DNA is TGTGCCAGCAGCTGGGGGTTTGAAGAGACCCAGTACTTC. It codes for CASSWGFEETQYF. Drawing the rest from reference TRBV11-3 and TRBJ2-5, the complete variable domain is EAGVVQSPRYKIIEKKQPVAFWCNPISGHNTLYWYLQNLGQGPELLIRYENEEAVDDSQLPKDRFSAERLKGVDSTLKIQPAELGDSAVYLCASSWGFEETQYFGPGTRLLVL.

The V gene is TRBV6-6, the J gene TRBJ2-7; TRBD1 matches 11 bases. Germline V lookup: CDR1 MNHNY, CDR2 SVGAGI (reference sequence). Losses at the gene ends were 3 bases for V and 4 bases for J; bases not matched to a gene: 2. The CDR3 length is 14 residues. The DNA for the CDR3 is TGTGCCAGCAGTTATAGGGACAGGGGGTACGAGCAGTACTTC. Encoded protein: CASSYRDRGYEQYF.

This chain's CDR3 is CASSYRDRGRVYGYTF. The CDR3 nucleotides read TGTGCCAGCAGTTACAGAGACAGGGGGCGCGTCTATGGCTACACCTTC. V is TRBV6-5 and J is TRBJ1-2, with 10 bases lining up with TRBD1. With V trimmed by 2 bases and J by 4 bases, 7 bases remained unmatched. This CDR3 is 16 amino acids long. The germline CDR1 and CDR2 sequences are MNHEY and SVGAGI.

The chain combines TRBV11-2 with TRBJ2-1; D may match TRBD1 or TRBD2 (6 bases each). CDR3 length: 14 amino acids. V was cut by 8 bases and J by 7 bases, with 18 bases left in between. Germline lookup yields CDR1 SGHAT and CDR2 FQNNGV. As DNA, the CDR3 is TGTGCCAGCCTTACAAGGGGGGAGACGAATGAGCAGTTCTTC. Translating it yields CASLTRGETNEQFF.

The sample holds one count of this clone. This rearrangement joins TRBV11-3 to TRBJ2-5; D uncertain. V dropped 4 bases and J dropped 7 bases, with 13 bases sitting between them. CDR1 and CDR2 (germline): SGHNT, YENEEA. The CDR3 is 13 residues long. The CDR3 spells CASSSASGGTQYF. The CDR3 nucleotides are TGTGCCAGCAGCTCAGCCTCTGGTGGGACCCAGTACTTC.